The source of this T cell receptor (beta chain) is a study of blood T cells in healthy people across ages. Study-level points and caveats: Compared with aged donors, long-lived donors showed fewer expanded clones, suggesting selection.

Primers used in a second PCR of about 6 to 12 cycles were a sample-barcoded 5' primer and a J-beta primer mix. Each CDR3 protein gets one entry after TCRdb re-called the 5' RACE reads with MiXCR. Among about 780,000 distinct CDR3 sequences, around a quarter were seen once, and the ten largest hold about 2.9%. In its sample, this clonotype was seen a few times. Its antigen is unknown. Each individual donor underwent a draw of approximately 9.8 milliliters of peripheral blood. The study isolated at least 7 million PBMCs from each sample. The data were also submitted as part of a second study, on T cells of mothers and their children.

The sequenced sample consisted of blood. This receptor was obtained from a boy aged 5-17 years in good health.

This CDR3 reads CAISEGARRSYEQYF. As DNA, the CDR3 is TGTGCCATCAGTGAGGGGGCTCGAAGATCCTACGAGCAGTACTTC. The rearrangement links TRBV10-3 to TRBJ2-7; possibly TRBD1 for D (5 bases). From germline, CDR1 is ENHRY and CDR2 SYGVKD. V gave up 2 bases and J gave up 1 base, with 12 bases separating them. The CDR3 is made up of 15 amino acids.